This T cell receptor (beta chain) was profiled in a study of T cell responses to AZD1222 COVID-19 vaccine. Clones were sequenced by immunoSEQ multiplex PCR, and TCRdb holds only the in-frame ones, with some missing. The sample carries around 100,000 clones, roughly 89% recorded once. The CDR3 has 16 amino acids. The V gene lost 0 bases and the J gene lost 3 bases, with 13 bases spanning the gap. Germline CDR1 reads SGHRS; CDR2 reads YFSETQ. This sample comprised peripheral blood, obtained on day 0 of AZD1222 vaccination. This TCR derives from an adult in good health. The V and J genes are TRBV5-1 and TRBJ2-1; D perhaps matches TRBD1 (6 bases). CDR3 nucleotide sequence: TGCGCCAGCAGCTTGGGGGGCAGGGGCGGCTACAATGAGCAGTTCTTC. Protein product: CASSLGGRGGYNEQFF.